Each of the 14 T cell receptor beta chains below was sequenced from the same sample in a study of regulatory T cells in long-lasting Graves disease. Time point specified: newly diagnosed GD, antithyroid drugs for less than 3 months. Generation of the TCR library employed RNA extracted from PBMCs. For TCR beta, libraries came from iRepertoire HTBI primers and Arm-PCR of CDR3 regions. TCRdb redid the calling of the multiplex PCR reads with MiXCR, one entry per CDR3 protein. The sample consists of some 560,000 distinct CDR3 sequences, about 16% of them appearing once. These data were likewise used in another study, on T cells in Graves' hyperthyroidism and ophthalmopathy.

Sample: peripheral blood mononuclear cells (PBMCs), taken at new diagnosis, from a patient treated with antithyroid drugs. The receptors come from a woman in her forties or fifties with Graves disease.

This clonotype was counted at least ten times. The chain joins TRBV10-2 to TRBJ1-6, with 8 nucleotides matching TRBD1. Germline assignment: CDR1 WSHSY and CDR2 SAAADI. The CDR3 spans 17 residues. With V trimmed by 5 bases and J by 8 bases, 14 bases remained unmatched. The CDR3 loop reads CASSWAGGSLSDSPLHF. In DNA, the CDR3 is TGCGCCAGCAGTTGGGCAGGGGGCTCGTTATCCGATTCACCCCTCCACTTT.

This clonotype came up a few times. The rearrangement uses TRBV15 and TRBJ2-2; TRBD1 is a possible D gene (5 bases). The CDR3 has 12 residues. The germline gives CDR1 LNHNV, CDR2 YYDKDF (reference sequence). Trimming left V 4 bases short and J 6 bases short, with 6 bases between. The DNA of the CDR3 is TGTGCCACCAGCAACAGGCCCGGGGAGCTGTTTTTT. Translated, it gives CATSNRPGELFF.

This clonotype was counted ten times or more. CDR3 protein: CASSYRDGGTDTQYF. The CDR3 DNA reads as TGTGCCAGCAGTTACCGGGACGGAGGCACAGATACGCAGTATTTT. The chain links TRBV12-3 or TRBV12-4 to TRBJ2-3; D tentatively fits TRBD1 or TRBD2 (5 bases each). Trimming left V 4 bases short and J 1 base short, with 12 bases between. There are 15 residues in the CDR3.

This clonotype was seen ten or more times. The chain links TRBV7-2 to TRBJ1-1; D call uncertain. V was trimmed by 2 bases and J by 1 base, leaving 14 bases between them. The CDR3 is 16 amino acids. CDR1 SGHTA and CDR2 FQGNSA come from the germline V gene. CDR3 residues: CASSLKPRPQNTEAFF. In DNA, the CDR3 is TGTGCCAGCAGCTTAAAACCTCGGCCTCAGAACACTGAAGCTTTCTTT.

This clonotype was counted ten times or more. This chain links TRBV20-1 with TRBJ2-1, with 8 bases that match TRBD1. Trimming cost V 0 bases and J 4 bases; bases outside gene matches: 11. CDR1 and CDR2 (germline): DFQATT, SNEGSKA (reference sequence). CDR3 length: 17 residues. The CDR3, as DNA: TGCAGTGCTAGAGATGTAGTTTCAGGGGGCCTTTACAATGAGCAGTTCTTC. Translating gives CSARDVVSGGLYNEQFF.

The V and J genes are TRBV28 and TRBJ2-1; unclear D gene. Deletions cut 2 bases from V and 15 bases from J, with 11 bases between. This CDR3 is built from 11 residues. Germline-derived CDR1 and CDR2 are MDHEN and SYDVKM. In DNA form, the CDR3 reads TGTGCCAGCAGTTTAGGTCCCAACCCGTTCTTC. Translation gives CASSLGPNPFF.

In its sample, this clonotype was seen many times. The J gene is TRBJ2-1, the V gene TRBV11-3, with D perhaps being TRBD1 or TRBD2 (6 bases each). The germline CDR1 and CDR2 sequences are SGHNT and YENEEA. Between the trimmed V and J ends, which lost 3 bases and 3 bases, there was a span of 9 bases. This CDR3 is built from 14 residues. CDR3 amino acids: CASSLRGDYNEQFF. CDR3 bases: TGTGCCAGCAGCTTGAGGGGGGACTACAATGAGCAGTTCTTC.

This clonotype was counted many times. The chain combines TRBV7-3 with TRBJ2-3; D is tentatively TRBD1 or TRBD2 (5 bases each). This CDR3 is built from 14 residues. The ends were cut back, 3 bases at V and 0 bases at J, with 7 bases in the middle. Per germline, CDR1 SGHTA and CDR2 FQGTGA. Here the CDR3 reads CASSFWDSTDTQYF. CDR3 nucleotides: TGTGCCAGCAGCTTTTGGGACAGCACAGATACGCAGTATTTT.

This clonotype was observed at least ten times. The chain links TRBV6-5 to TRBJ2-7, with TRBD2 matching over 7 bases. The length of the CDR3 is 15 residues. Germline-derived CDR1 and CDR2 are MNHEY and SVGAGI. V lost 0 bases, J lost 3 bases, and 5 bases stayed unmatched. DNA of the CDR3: TGTGCCAGCAGTTACTCGGACCAGCGGGGCTACGAGCAGTACTTC. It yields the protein CASSYSDQRGYEQYF.

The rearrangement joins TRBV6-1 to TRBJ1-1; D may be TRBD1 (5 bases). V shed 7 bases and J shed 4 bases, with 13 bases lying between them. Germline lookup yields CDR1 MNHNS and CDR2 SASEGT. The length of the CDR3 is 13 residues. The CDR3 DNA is TGTGCCAGCATCCCTAGGGGCCTCACTGAAGCTTTCTTT. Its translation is CASIPRGLTEAFF.

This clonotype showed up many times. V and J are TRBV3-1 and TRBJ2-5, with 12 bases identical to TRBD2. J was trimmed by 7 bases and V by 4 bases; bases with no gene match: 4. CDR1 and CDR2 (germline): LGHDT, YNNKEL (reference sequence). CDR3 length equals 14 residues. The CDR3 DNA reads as TGTGCCAGCAGCCGCCGACTAGCGGGGGTGACCCAGTACTTC. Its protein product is CASSRRLAGVTQYF.

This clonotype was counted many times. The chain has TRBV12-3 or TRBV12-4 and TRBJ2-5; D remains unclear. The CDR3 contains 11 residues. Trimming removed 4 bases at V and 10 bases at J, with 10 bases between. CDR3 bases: TGTGCCAGCAGTTCTAGTTGGATCCAGTACTTC. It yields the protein CASSSSWIQYF.

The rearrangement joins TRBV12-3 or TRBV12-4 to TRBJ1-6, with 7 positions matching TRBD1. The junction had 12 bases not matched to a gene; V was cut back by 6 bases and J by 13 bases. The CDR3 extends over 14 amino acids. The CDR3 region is CASSWGQKGPPLHF. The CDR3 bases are TGTGCCAGCAGCTGGGGACAGAAGGGCCCGCCCCTCCACTTT.

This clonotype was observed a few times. In DNA form, the CDR3 reads TGTGCTAGTGGTTTGGTAGTCTGGGGAGGGGGATCGCAACAGCCCCAGCATTTT. This sequence encodes CASGLVVWGGGSQQPQHF. V is TRBV12-5 and J is TRBJ1-5, with a weak D call TRBD1 (6 bases). Germline V gene sequence: CDR1 LGHNT, CDR2 FRNRAP. The V end was cut by 0 bases, the J end by 7 bases, with 22 bases between. The CDR3 has 18 amino acids.